This T cell receptor beta chain was captured in a study of PD-1 blockade in classical Hodgkin lymphoma. Study observations and caveats: Newly diagnosed patients reportedly had lower baseline TCR diversity than healthy donors.

J was trimmed by 8 bases and V by 7 bases; bases with no gene match: 6. CDR3 size: 12 residues. Germline V gives CDR1 LNHDA, CDR2 SQIVND (reference sequence). Details on this clone: The antigen remains undetermined.

There was relapse after autologous stem cell transplantation in every patient, and there was variation in brentuximab vedotin exposure. TCRdb's table, derived via immunoSEQ multiplex PCR, lists solely in-frame clones and lacks some. The table includes more than 10,000 clones, approximately 90% detected once. The sequence came from a human donor with classical Hodgkin lymphoma. The genes are TRBV19 and TRBJ1-2, with 8 bases lining up with TRBD1. Sequencing was performed on peripheral blood mononuclear cells (PBMCs), taken at baseline. CDR3: CASTDRDWGYTF. In DNA form, the CDR3 reads TGTGCCAGTACGGACAGGGATTGGGGCTACACCTTC. Full variable domain (missing parts from reference TRBV19 and TRBJ1-2): DGGITQSPKYLFRKEGQNVTLSCEQNLNHDAMYWYRQDPGQGLRLIYYSQIVNDFQKGDIAEGYSVSREKKESFPLTVTSAQKNPTAFYLCASTDRDWGYTFGSGTRLTVV.